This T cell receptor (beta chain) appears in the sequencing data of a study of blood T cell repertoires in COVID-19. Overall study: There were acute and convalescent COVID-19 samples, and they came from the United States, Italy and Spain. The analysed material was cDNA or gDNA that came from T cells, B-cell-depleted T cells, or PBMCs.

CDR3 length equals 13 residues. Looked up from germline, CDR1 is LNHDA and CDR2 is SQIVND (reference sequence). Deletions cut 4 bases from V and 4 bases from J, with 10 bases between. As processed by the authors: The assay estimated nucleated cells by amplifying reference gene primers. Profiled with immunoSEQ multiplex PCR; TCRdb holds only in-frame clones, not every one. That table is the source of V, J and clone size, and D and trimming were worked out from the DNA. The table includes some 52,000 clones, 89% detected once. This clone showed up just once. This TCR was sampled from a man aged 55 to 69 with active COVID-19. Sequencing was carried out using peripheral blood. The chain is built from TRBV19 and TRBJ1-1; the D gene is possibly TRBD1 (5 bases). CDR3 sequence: CASSTTGATEAFF. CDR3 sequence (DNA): TGTGCCAGTAGTACTACAGGAGCCACTGAAGCTTTCTTT.